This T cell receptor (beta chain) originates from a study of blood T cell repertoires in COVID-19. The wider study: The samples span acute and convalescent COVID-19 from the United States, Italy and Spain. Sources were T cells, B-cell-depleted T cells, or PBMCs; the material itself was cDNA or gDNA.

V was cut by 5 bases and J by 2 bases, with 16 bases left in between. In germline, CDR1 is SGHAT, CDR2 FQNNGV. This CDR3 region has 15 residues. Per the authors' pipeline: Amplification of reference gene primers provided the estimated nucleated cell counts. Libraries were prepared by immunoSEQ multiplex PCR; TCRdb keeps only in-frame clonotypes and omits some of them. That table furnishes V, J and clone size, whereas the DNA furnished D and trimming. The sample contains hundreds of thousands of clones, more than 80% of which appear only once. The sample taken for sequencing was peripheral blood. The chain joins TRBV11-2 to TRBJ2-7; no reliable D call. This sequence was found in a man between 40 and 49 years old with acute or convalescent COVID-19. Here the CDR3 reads CASSPPGRQTYEQYF. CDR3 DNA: TGTGCCAGCAGCCCTCCTGGGCGACAAACCTACGAGCAGTACTTC.